This T cell receptor (beta chain) is drawn from a study of blood T cell repertoires in COVID-19. Study details: The United States, Italy and Spain provided the acute and convalescent COVID-19 samples.

With 7 bases removed from V and 4 bases from J, the gap between germline ends came to 5 bases. Per the germline V gene, CDR1 is MNHNY and CDR2 is SVGAGI (reference sequence). CDR3 length: 11 amino acids. In the authors' workflow: Counts of nucleated cells, estimated from reference gene primer amplification, were obtained. Data came from immunoSEQ multiplex PCR; TCRdb stores just in-frame clones and leaves some out. V, J and clone size reflect that table, while D and trimming were determined from the DNA. The table lists 300,000 to 450,000 clones, around nine tenths of them singletons. During active infection, Seattle patients enrolled and were then monitored through disease.

This clonotype was sampled from an older woman with COVID-19, enrolled during active disease. The sample comprised peripheral blood. The chain couples TRBV6-6 to TRBJ2-1; the D is unclear. The CDR3 nucleotides are TGTGCCAGCAACCGGTACAATGAGCAGTTCTTC. Amino acid sequence: CASNRYNEQFF.